One sample yielded the 10 T cell receptor beta chains listed below, sequenced in a study of blood T cell repertoires in COVID-19. The assay was immunoSEQ multiplex PCR, and TCRdb's table has in-frame clones only and misses some. The repertoire consists of roughly 150,000 clones, with around four fifths occurring once and the leading ten covering about 6.1%. Material: PBMCs or T cells enriched from blood (not recorded which). The receptor source for this set is a woman aged 35 to 49 who had recovered from COVID-19.

V usage is TRBV30 and J usage is TRBJ1-1; D ambiguous. This CDR3 region has 15 residues. The germline V and J ends were trimmed by 2 bases and 0 bases, with 13 bases remaining between them. Looked up from germline, CDR1 is GTSNPN and CDR2 is SVGIG (reference sequence). In DNA form, the CDR3 reads TGTGCCTGGAGTCGGACTGGTTCAATGAACACTGAAGCTTTCTTT. Translation gives CAWSRTGSMNTEAFF. The full variable domain, completed using reference TRBV30 and TRBJ1-1, is SQTIHQWPATLVQPVGSPLSLECTVEGTSNPNLYWYRQAAGRGLQLLFYSVGIGQISSEVPQNLSASRPQDRQFILSSKKLLLSDSGFYLCAWSRTGSMNTEAFFGQGTRLTVV.

This clone has a single count. This chain links TRBV9 with TRBJ1-3, with a tentative D call TRBD1 (5 bases). Germline CDR1 SGDLS, CDR2 YYNGEE. The CDR3 runs 16 residues. Trimming cost V 0 bases and J 2 bases, with 12 bases left between them. The DNA for the CDR3 is TGTGCCAGCAGCGTAGAGCCCAGGGCAGCTGGAAACACCATATATTTT. It encodes CASSVEPRAAGNTIYF. The full variable domain, rest sourced from reference TRBV9 and TRBJ1-3, is DSGVTQTPKHLITATGQRVTLRCSPRSGDLSVYWYQQSLDQGLQFLIQYYNGEERAKGNILERFSAQQFPDLHSELNLSSLELGDSALYFCASSVEPRAAGNTIYFGEGSWLTVV.

This CDR3 reads CASSYSVGQYEQYF. CDR3 coding DNA: TGTGCCAGCAGTTACTCAGTGGGACAATACGAGCAGTACTTC. This chain links TRBV6-5 with TRBJ2-7, with D possibly matching TRBD1 (6 bases). The V end was cut by 0 bases, the J end by 4 bases, with 10 bases between. Germline values: CDR1 MNHEY, CDR2 SVGAGI. The CDR3 contains 14 residues.

The J gene is TRBJ2-3, the V gene TRBV3-1 (or the pseudogene TRBV3-2); possibly TRBD2 for D (7 bases). The V gene's germline CDR1 is LGHDT and CDR2 YNNKEL (reference sequence). The CDR3 has 15 residues. The V end lost 1 base, the J end lost 5 bases, and 13 bases lay between the germline ends. The CDR3 DNA is TGTGCCAGCAGCCAAGGAGGGGGGGATGGAGATACGCAGTATTTT. It is translated as CASSQGGGDGDTQYF.

V is TRBV9 and J is TRBJ2-3, with a tentative D call TRBD1 (5 bases). Looked up from germline, CDR1 is SGDLS and CDR2 is YYNGEE. Between the trimmed V and J ends, which lost 0 bases and 1 base, there was a span of 9 bases. This CDR3 is built from 15 residues. In DNA, the CDR3 is TGTGCCAGCAGCGTAGAGCCGACAGGCACAGATACGCAGTATTTT. Its translation: CASSVEPTGTDTQYF.

V and J are TRBV30 and TRBJ1-1; 7 bases line up with TRBD1. V shed 5 bases and J 2 bases; nucleotides not matched to a gene: 5. The CDR3 runs 13 residues. Germline V gene data show CDR1 as GTSNPN and CDR2 as SVGIG (reference sequence). Here the CDR3 DNA reads TGTGCCTGGTCGGGACAGACTAACACTGAAGCTTTCTTT. As protein: CAWSGQTNTEAFF.

CDR3 nucleotide sequence: TGTGCCTGGAGCGTCCCGGGACTCTCGTTTACGCAGTATTTT. This sequence encodes CAWSVPGLSFTQYF. J is TRBJ2-3 and V is TRBV30; a possible D gene is TRBD2 (6 bases). Germline CDR1 GTSNPN, CDR2 SVGIG (reference sequence). Trimming cost V 3 bases and J 8 bases, with 18 bases left between them. There are 14 residues in the CDR3.

The CDR3 region has the DNA TGTGCCAGCTCTCCCGACAGTTACAATGAGCAGTTCTTC. This codes for CASSPDSYNEQFF. V is TRBV18 and J is TRBJ2-1, with D tentatively TRBD1 (5 bases). The CDR3 covers 13 residues. From germline, CDR1 is KGHSH and CDR2 LQKENI. Trimming took 6 bases from V and 4 from J, leaving 10 bases between them.

J is TRBJ1-2 and V is TRBV9, with TRBD1 identical over 7 bases. Germline V gene sequence: CDR1 SGDLS, CDR2 YYNGEE. The CDR3 runs 14 residues. V dropped 4 bases and J dropped 1; count of bases not matched to a gene: 4. The CDR3 nucleotides are TGTGCCAGCAGCCTCCGACAGGGTAACTATGGCTACACCTTC. The encoded protein is CASSLRQGNYGYTF. Full variable domain (remainder filled in from reference TRBV9 and TRBJ1-2): DSGVTQTPKHLITATGQRVTLRCSPRSGDLSVYWYQQSLDQGLQFLIQYYNGEERAKGNILERFSAQQFPDLHSELNLSSLELGDSALYFCASSLRQGNYGYTFGSGTRLTVV.

The genes are TRBV4-1 and TRBJ1-1; D is undetermined. Germline CDR1 MGHRA, CDR2 YSYEKL. The V gene lost 5 bases and the J gene lost 1 base, with 20 bases spanning the gap. The CDR3 loop spans 17 amino acids. The CDR3 DNA follows: TGCGCCAGCAGCTTCCTCATCGGAGTCGGGAGGAACACTGAAGCTTTCTTT. It yields the protein CASSFLIGVGRNTEAFF.